This T cell receptor (beta chain) originates from a study of a mutant IDH1 vaccine in newly diagnosed glioma. As for this clone: Its antigen is currently unknown.

Stated time point: week 35, safety follow-up. Doses of 300 ug of mutant IDH1 20-mer peptide were given with topical imiquimod. Clones were sequenced by immunoSEQ multiplex PCR, and TCRdb holds only the in-frame ones, with some missing. This sample carries 50,000 to 70,000 clones, around four fifths of them seen once, and the ten largest clones take over 3.5%. Germline V gives CDR1 SNHLY, CDR2 FYNNEI. V shed 5 bases and J 0 bases; nucleotides not matched to a gene: 8. The CDR3 is made up of 18 amino acids. The sample was PBMCs, taken from a glioma patient whose treatment included an IDH1 peptide vaccine. This sequence originates from a man aged 30-40 years with glioma. V is TRBV2 and J is TRBJ1-6; TRBD1 matches 9 bases. The CDR3 DNA sequence: TGTGCCAGCAGTTACCCGGGACAGGGAAGCTCCTATAATTCACCCCTCCACTTT. It codes for CASSYPGQGSSYNSPLHF.